These 22 T cell receptor beta chains originate from one sample sequenced in a study of control samples from healthy donors and cancer patients. The method was immunoSEQ multiplex PCR; TCRdb's version includes in-frame clones alone and lacks a portion of them. The table has 95,000 to 100,000 clones, approximately 90% seen once; the top ten hold 7.8%. Sequenced material: blood. The receptors stem from a man aged 30 to 39 in good health.

The V call is TRBV21-1, the J call TRBJ1-1. TRBV21-1 is deemed a pseudogene. The CDR3 loop spans 13 amino acids. CDR3 DNA: TGTGCCAGCAGCATCGAGGGGGGCGCAGGAGCTTTCTTT. This codes for CASSIEGGAGAFF.

This clone was observed a single time. The chain is built from TRBV24-1 and TRBJ2-1, with 7 bases identical to TRBD1. Germline values: CDR1 KGHDR, CDR2 SFDVKD. This CDR3 has 15 amino acids. J lost 5 bases, V lost 8 bases, and 11 bases had no gene match. CDR3 protein: CATKPGGSGNNEQFF. CDR3 in DNA: TGTGCCACCAAGCCAGGGGGATCGGGTAACAATGAGCAGTTCTTC.

The chain joins TRBV30 to TRBJ1-2, with D perhaps TRBD1 (6 bases). V lost 1 base to trimming and J lost 7 bases, with 16 bases between them. CDR1 and CDR2 (germline): GTSNPN, SVGIG (reference sequence). CDR3 length: 14 amino acids. This CDR3 reads CAWSAHRSGVGYTF. In DNA form, the CDR3 reads TGTGCCTGGAGTGCTCACAGGTCAGGGGTTGGCTACACCTTC.

A few counts support this clone. The chain links TRBV7-9 to TRBJ1-5, with no clear D. The CDR3 is made up of 17 amino acids. Germline loops: CDR1 SEHNR, CDR2 FQNEAQ (reference sequence). V gave up 1 base and J gave up 4 bases, with 17 bases separating them. The CDR3, as DNA: TGTGCCAGCAGCTTAGGGCAGGAGGACGGCTGGAATCAGCCCCAGCATTTT. Amino acids: CASSLGQEDGWNQPQHF.

The chain recombines TRBV28 with TRBJ1-5; 7 positions agree with TRBD1. Germline V gene sequence: CDR1 MDHEN, CDR2 SYDVKM. V shed 4 bases, J shed 2 bases, and the junction held 8 bases outside the gene matches. The CDR3 totals 16 residues. This CDR3 is CASSSQTGMGNQPQHF. The CDR3 DNA sequence: TGTGCCAGCAGTTCCCAGACAGGGATGGGCAATCAGCCCCAGCATTTT.

The rearrangement uses TRBV10-3 and TRBJ1-5; D is possibly TRBD1 (6 bases). Looked up from germline, CDR1 is ENHRY and CDR2 is SYGVKD. The CDR3 consists of 13 residues. The V gene lost 7 bases and the J gene lost 7 bases, with 14 bases spanning the gap. The CDR3 loop is CAITRTDWQPQHF. The CDR3 bases are TGTGCCATCACCCGGACAGACTGGCAGCCCCAGCATTTT.

This rearrangement joins TRBV7-9 to TRBJ2-2; a possible D gene is TRBD1 (5 bases). The CDR3 is 16 amino acids. Germline V gene sequence: CDR1 SEHNR, CDR2 FQNEAQ (reference sequence). The V end lost 2 bases, the J end lost 0 bases, and 10 bases lay between the germline ends. The CDR3 loop reads CASSLQGKANTGELFF. The CDR3 coding sequence is TGTGCCAGCAGCTTACAGGGAAAGGCGAACACCGGGGAGCTGTTTTTT.

The rearrangement uses TRBV4-1 and TRBJ1-2; D is uncertain. Trimming pared 1 base from V and 4 bases from J, leaving 7 bases between. The CDR3 length is 13 residues. The germline V gene has CDR1 MGHRA and CDR2 YSYEKL. CDR3 nucleotide sequence: TGCGCCAGCAGCCAAGGATTTCCCTATGGCTACACCTTC. Translating it yields CASSQGFPYGYTF.

The rearrangement links TRBV19 to TRBJ2-7, with D unresolved. Germline CDR1 reads LNHDA; CDR2 reads SQIVND (reference sequence). Trimming shortened V by 7 bases and J by 2 bases, and 21 bases separated the two germline ends. CDR3 length: 16 residues. The CDR3 nucleotides are TGTGCCAGTACCCCCTTTAATAGGCCGCTTCCCTACGAGCAGTACTTC. Translation gives CASTPFNRPLPYEQYF.

The chain couples TRBV30 to TRBJ2-1; D is possibly TRBD1 (6 bases). The CDR3 has 14 amino acids. V lost 5 bases and J lost 10, with 21 bases in between. Germline V gene lookup returns CDR1 GTSNPN and CDR2 SVGIG (reference sequence). CDR3 region: CAWEDSQWIFEQFF. For the CDR3, the DNA is TGTGCCTGGGAGGACAGTCAGTGGATTTTCGAGCAGTTCTTC.

This chain connects TRBV9 to TRBJ2-5; TRBD2 is a possible D gene (6 bases). The CDR3 is made up of 15 amino acids. V lost 0 bases and J 5 bases, leaving 14 bases between the germline ends. CDR1 and CDR2 (germline): SGDLS, YYNGEE. In DNA form, the CDR3 reads TGTGCCAGCAGCGTAGACGCAGCGGCGGGGGAGACCCAGTACTTC. It codes for CASSVDAAAGETQYF.

The chain has TRBV4-1 and TRBJ1-2; D is ambiguous. Looked up from germline, CDR1 is MGHRA and CDR2 is YSYEKL. V lost 1 base and J 7 bases, leaving 4 bases between the germline ends. CDR3 length: 11 amino acids. The DNA for the CDR3 is TGCGCCAGCAGCCAAGCGCGTGGCTACACCTTC. Translation gives CASSQARGYTF.

V gene TRBV7-2 combines with J gene TRBJ1-6; 7 nucleotides align to TRBD1. Per the germline V gene, CDR1 is SGHTA and CDR2 is FQGNSA. J was trimmed by 10 bases and V by 5 bases; bases with no gene match: 8. The CDR3 runs 14 residues. The CDR3 here is CASSLAGGGSPLHF. The CDR3, as DNA: TGTGCCAGCAGCCTGGCAGGGGGAGGATCACCCCTCCACTTT. The full variable domain, rest sourced from reference TRBV7-2 and TRBJ1-6, is GAGVSQSPSNKVTEKGKDVELRCDPISGHTALYWYRQSLGQGLEFLIYFQGNSAPDKSGLPSDRFSAERTGGSVSTLTIQRTQQEDSAVYLCASSLAGGGSPLHFGNGTRLTVT.

V is TRBV4-3 and J is TRBJ2-1, with TRBD2 matching 7 bases. This CDR3 region has 15 residues. Trimming removed 1 base from V and 6 bases from J; junction bases left unmatched: 6. Germline values: CDR1 LGHNA, CDR2 YSLEER. CDR3 in amino acids: CASSQGASGLNEQFF. CDR3 DNA sequence: TGCGCCAGCAGCCAAGGCGCTAGCGGACTCAATGAGCAGTTCTTC.

Comment on this clone: One end of the junction is discordant with germline, which a read error may explain. The rearrangement joins TRBV28 to TRBJ2-7; D remains unclear. The germline gives CDR1 MDHEN, CDR2 SYDVKM. The CDR3 is 13 amino acids. The CDR3 nucleotides read TGTGCCAGCAGTTTAGTTTACGGTGGAAGGGTAGGGTTC. The encoded protein is CASSLVYGGRVGF.

The chain recombines TRBV6-5 with TRBJ2-7; 11 nucleotides match TRBD2. The V segment lost 4 bases and the J segment 2 bases; nucleotides outside the gene matches: 7. Germline V lookup: CDR1 MNHEY, CDR2 SVGAGI. The CDR3 has 16 residues. CDR3 DNA sequence: TGTGCCAGCAGTTTGACCGGGACTAGCGGTGCCTACGAGCAGTACTTC. This gives the protein CASSLTGTSGAYEQYF.

CDR3 bases: TGTGCCAGCAGTTCAACTGGACAGGGCCACTATGGCTACACCTTC. This codes for CASSSTGQGHYGYTF. The chain links TRBV6-5 to TRBJ1-2, with 8 bases that match TRBD1. The ends lost 4 bases at V and 3 bases at J; junction bases unmatched: 7. In germline, CDR1 is MNHEY, CDR2 SVGAGI. The CDR3 sequence is 15 residues long.

The V call is TRBV7-9, the J call TRBJ2-1, with 11 positions matching TRBD1. From germline, CDR1 is SEHNR and CDR2 FQNEAQ (reference sequence). This CDR3 region has 16 residues. V shed 4 bases, J shed 4 bases, and the junction held 6 bases outside the gene matches. DNA for the CDR3: TGTGCCAGCAGCTCCCCGGGACAGGGGGGTTACAATGAGCAGTTCTTC. This encodes CASSSPGQGGYNEQFF.

This clone was seen once. The gene calls are TRBV29-1 and TRBJ2-1; D may be TRBD1 (6 bases). Germline CDR1 is SQVTM and CDR2 is ANQGSEA. V was cut by 5 bases and J by 8 bases, with 22 bases left in between. This CDR3 has 15 residues. CDR3 in amino acids: CSVRLGQGRRDEQFF. In DNA, the CDR3 is TGCAGCGTTCGTCTAGGGCAGGGGCGACGGGATGAGCAGTTCTTC.

The CDR3 DNA is TGTGCCAGTAGTATAGCAGGGGGGGGCGCCGGTCAGCCCCAGCATTTT. It is translated as CASSIAGGGAGQPQHF. The J gene is TRBJ1-5, the V gene TRBV19; 7 nucleotides agree with TRBD1. This CDR3 is 16 amino acids long. J gave up 6 bases and V 1 base, and 9 bases lay outside the gene matches. Looked up from germline, CDR1 is LNHDA and CDR2 is SQIVND (reference sequence).

The V and J genes are TRBV4-3 and TRBJ2-7; D may match TRBD1 or TRBD2 (5 bases each). Germline V gene sequence: CDR1 LGHNA, CDR2 YSLEER. Trimming shortened V by 4 bases and J by 2 bases, and 12 bases separated the two germline ends. The CDR3 has 14 amino acids. The chain's CDR3 is CASSPYGGAYEQYF. The CDR3 nucleotides are TGCGCCAGCAGCCCGTATGGGGGAGCCTACGAGCAGTACTTC.

The V call is TRBV7-9, the J call TRBJ1-2; no reliable D call. The CDR3 totals 14 residues. The V and J ends lost 1 base and 5 bases respectively, with 11 bases between them. The germline V gene has CDR1 SEHNR and CDR2 FQNEAQ (reference sequence). The DNA for the CDR3 is TGTGCCAGCAGCTTAGACCGGACGGAGTATGGCTACACCTTC. Protein sequence: CASSLDRTEYGYTF.